These T cell receptor beta chains were read from a single sample in a study of beta chain features in type 1 diabetes. Data came from immunoSEQ multiplex PCR; TCRdb stores just in-frame clones and leaves some out. The sample has about 250,000 clones, roughly 15% seen once. Specimen: naive CD4+ T cells from blood. These receptor sequences come from a woman aged 40 to 50 in good health. Each CDR3 is given with its conserved first and last residue. The order of the fields is clone size, V gene, CDR3 protein. The size of a clone is reported for some rows only, either as once, few or many, or as a class for expanded clones.

>.|TRBV6-1
CASSRDRVWSEAFF
>few|TRBV7-2
CASSSYDYGYTF
>many|TRBV7-9
CASSLAQGYGYTF
>.|TRBV4-1
CASSQGYGGLWGYTF
>.|TRBV7-9
CASSPQGLLGPQHF
>few|TRBV27
CASSATSYEQYF
>few|TRBV15
CATSNRESNQPQHF
>.|TRBV7-9
CASSLIAGVQETQYF
>many|TRBV5-4
CASSGTTKETQYF
>.|TRBV5-1
CASSLPGQSNSPLHF
>few|TRBV19
CASSIGDTVYEQYF
>few|TRBV5-1
CASSLARGYRSTDTQYF
>few|TRBV15
CATNRQGGGDGELFF
>.|TRBV5-1
CASKRGGVGQETQYF
>few|TRBV27
CASSGQAQETQYF
>few|TRBV9
CASSVGPINQPQHF
>few|TRBV4-1
CASSQVQGTEAFF
>.|TRBV5-4
CASSSSTSGRYNEQFF
>few|TRBV5-1
CASSPGTSGGYEQYF
>.|TRBV6-5
CASKSPGTGWDGYTF
>.|TRBV7-2
CASSPFNGRLGYTF
>.|TRBV6-5
CASSYLEGGIQYF
>few|TRBV5-1
CASSLAGSYEQYF
>few|TRBV6-5
CASSYTVVDTQYF
>.|TRBV10-2
CASSPDYGYTF
>.|TRBV7-2
CASSSLQGGHEKLFF
>few|TRBV15
CATSRETGDYNF
>.|TRBV6-4
CASSLCGLSPETQYF
>.|TRBV18
CASSLRNGQGYNEQFF
>few|TRBV5-1
CASSPNLAGQETQYF
>once|TRBV9
CASSSRAGGHEQFF
>few|TRBV9
CASGGPSNAGELFF
>few|TRBV9
CASSVASQANYGYTF
>.|TRBV6-5
CASSYSLLTGWEKLFF
>few|TRBV4-1
CASSAQAGIISNQPQHF
>few|TRBV19
CASSIDASGYNEQFF
>.|TRBV6-1
CASSATGGTEAFF
>.|TRBV14
CASSYRTGRPSTDTQYF
>.|TRBV6-5
CASSFSGTVTFF
>few|TRBV5-1
CASSLGDRRISGNTIYF
>.|TRBV5-1
CASSLGTPPGKTQYF
>.|TRBV6-5
CASSYFQGQGAEQYF
>few|TRBV7-2
CASSSQGGNTEAFF
>.|TRBV19
CASSDRFNQPQHF
>few|TRBV10-3
CAIRDRGLKDTEAFF
>.|TRBV5-1
CASTLRGGDEKLFF
>.|TRBV7-9
CASSSPPDTQYF
>.|TRBV5-1
CASSLQLAGGDTQYF
>few|TRBV5-1
CASSLRGTGANVLTF